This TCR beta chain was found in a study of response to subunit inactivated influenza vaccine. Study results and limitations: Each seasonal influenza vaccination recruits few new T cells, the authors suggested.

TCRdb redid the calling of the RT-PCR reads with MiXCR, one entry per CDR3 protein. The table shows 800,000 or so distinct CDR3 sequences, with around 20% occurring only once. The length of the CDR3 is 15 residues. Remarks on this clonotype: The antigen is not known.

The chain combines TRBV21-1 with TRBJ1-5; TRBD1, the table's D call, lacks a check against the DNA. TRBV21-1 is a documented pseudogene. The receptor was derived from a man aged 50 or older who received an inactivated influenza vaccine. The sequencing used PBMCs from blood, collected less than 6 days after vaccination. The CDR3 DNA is TGTGCCAGCAGCCCTCGACAGGGAAGCAATCAGCCCCAGCATTTT. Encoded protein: CASSPRQGSNQPQHF.